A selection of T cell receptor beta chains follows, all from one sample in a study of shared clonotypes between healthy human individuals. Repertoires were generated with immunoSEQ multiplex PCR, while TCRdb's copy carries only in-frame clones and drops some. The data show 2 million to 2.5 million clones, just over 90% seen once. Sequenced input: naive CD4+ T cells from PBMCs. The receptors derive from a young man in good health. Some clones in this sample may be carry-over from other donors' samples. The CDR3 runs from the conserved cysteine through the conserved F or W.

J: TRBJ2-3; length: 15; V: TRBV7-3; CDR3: CASSLRASSGDTQYF
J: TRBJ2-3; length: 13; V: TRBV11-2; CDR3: CASSLGVTDTQYF
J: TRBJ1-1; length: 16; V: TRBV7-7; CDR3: CASSPYPGQGDTEAFF
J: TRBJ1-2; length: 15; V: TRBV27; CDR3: CASRTPGEGLYGYTF
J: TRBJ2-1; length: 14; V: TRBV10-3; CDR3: CAISEGGSYNEQFF
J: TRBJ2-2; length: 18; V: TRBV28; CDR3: CASSPRGQGSRNTGELFF
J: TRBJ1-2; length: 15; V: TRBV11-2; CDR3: CASSGYRDREVGYTF
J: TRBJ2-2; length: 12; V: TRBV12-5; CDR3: CASGLDVGELFF
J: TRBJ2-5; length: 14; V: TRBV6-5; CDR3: CASSYSGTRETQYF
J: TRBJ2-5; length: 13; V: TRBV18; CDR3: CASSLRVGETQYF
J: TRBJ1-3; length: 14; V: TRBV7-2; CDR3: CASSTGGSGNTIYF
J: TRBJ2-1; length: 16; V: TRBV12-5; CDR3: CASGLGGTSGHNEQFF
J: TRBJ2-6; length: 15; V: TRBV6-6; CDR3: CASSRGASGANVLTF
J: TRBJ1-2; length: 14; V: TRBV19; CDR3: CASSPAGTGGGYTF
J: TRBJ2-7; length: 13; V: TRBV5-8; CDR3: CASSLGFSYEQYF
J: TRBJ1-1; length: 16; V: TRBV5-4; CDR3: CASSFGLGQMNTEAFF
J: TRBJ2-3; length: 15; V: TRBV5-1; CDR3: CASRSPSGGTDTQYF
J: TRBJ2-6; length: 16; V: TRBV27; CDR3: CASSLYRDSGANVLTF
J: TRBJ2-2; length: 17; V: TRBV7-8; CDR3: CASSRRDRPRNTGELFF
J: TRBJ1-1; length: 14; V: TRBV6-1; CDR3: CASRAGTGYTEAFF
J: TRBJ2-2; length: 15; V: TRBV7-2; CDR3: CASSFAGTNTGELFF
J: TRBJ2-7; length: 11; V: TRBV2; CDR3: CASSPAYEQYF
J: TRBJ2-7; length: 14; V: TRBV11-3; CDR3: CASSLWAGAYEQYF
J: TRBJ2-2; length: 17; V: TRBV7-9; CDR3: CASSLGRRSGNTGELFF
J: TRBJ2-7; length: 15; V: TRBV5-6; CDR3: CASSWTRDSSYEQYF
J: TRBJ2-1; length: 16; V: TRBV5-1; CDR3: CASSFPGSSGHNEQFF
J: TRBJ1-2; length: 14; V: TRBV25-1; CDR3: CASSKPGPPLGYTF